Sequencing of this T cell receptor beta chain was carried out in a study of control samples from healthy donors and cancer patients. Sequencing used immunoSEQ multiplex PCR; TCRdb keeps in-frame clones, though not all of them. The sample has about 130,000 clones; about 90% are singletons. CDR3 length equals 9 residues. Germline V gene data show CDR1 as DFQATT and CDR2 as SNEGSKA (reference sequence). Material: blood. This TCR was recovered from a young man in good health. The rearrangement joins TRBV20-1 to TRBJ2-5; D call uncertain. Here the CDR3 DNA reads TGCAGGCCGGAAGAGACCCAGTACTTC. Protein product: CRPEETQYF.